Detailed here is one T cell receptor (beta chain). Germline loops: CDR1 ENHRY, CDR2 SYGVKD. V shed 3 bases and J 7 bases; nucleotides not matched to a gene: 8. The CDR3 is 15 residues long. All enrollees were roughly 18 to 95 years old and from 24 US areas. The record originates from a study of blood T cell repertoires in COVID-19. Whole-study context: The cDNA or gDNA used as material had been derived from T cells, B-cell-depleted T cells, or PBMCs.

Source study methods: The assay estimated nucleated cells by amplifying reference gene primers. Assay used: immunoSEQ multiplex PCR; TCRdb lists only in-frame clones, some missing. The V and J calls and clone size come from that table; D and trimming were worked out from the DNA. The repertoire holds around 200,000 clones, with 86% as singletons. Sequenced: PBMCs or T cells enriched from blood (not recorded which). The chain uses TRBV10-3 and TRBJ1-4, with 7 bases that match TRBD1. The sequence came from a man aged 40-49 years with acute COVID-19. The CDR3 sequence is CAISDSNRGSEKLFF. For the CDR3, the DNA is TGTGCCATCAGTGATTCCAACAGGGGCAGTGAAAAACTGTTTTTT.